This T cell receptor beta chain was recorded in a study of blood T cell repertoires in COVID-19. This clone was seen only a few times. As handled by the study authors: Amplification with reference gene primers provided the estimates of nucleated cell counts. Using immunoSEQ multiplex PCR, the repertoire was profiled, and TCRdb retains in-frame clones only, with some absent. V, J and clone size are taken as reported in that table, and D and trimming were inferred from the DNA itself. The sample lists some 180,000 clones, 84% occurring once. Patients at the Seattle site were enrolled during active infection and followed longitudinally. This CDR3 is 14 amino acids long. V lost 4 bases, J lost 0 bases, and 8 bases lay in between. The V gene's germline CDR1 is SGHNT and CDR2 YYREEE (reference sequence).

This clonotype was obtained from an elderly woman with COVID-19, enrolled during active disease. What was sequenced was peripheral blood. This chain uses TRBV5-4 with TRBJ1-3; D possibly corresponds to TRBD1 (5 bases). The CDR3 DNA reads TGTGCCAGCAGCGCCGACAGCTCTGGAAACACCATATATTTT. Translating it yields CASSADSSGNTIYF.